Following are 20 T cell receptor beta chains from one sample sequenced in a study of blood T cell repertoires in COVID-19. This table comes from immunoSEQ multiplex PCR, and its TCRdb copy is limited to in-frame clones, with some not included. This table holds 100,000 to 110,000 clones, approximately 81% found once. The sequenced sample was peripheral blood. The receptors were sampled from a human donor in a cohort sampled during active COVID-19.

The chain carries TRBV11-2 and TRBJ1-4; 7 bases align to TRBD1. Trimming at V came to 5 bases and at J to 15 bases, leaving 12 bases not matched to a gene. The V gene's germline CDR1 is SGHAT and CDR2 FQNNGV. The CDR3 loop spans 13 amino acids. The CDR3 nucleotides are TGTGCCAGCAGCGACAGGGACAGCCCCAGGTTGTTTTTT. Residues: CASSDRDSPRLFF.

V gene TRBV6-1 combines with J gene TRBJ2-5; D may be TRBD2 (7 bases). The CDR3 is made up of 14 amino acids. The germline gives CDR1 MNHNS, CDR2 SASEGT. V lost 2 bases and J lost 7, with 14 bases in between. CDR3 sequence (DNA): TGTGCCAGCAGTGAATCCGGGGGCGGGGGGACCCAGTACTTC. Protein product: CASSESGGGGTQYF.

V is TRBV7-2 and J is TRBJ2-7; TRBD2 agrees at 15 bases. Germline lookup yields CDR1 SGHTA and CDR2 FQGNSA. The CDR3 runs 18 residues. Trimming removed 5 bases from V and 1 base from J; junction bases left unmatched: 9. CDR3 sequence: CASSPRTSGGAISYEQYF. CDR3 coding DNA: TGTGCCAGCAGCCCCCGGACTAGCGGGGGGGCTATTTCCTACGAGCAGTACTTC. Full variable domain (missing parts from reference TRBV7-2 and TRBJ2-7): GAGVSQSPSNKVTEKGKDVELRCDPISGHTALYWYRQSLGQGLEFLIYFQGNSAPDKSGLPSDRFSAERTGGSVSTLTIQRTQQEDSAVYLCASSPRTSGGAISYEQYFGPGTRLTVT.

The chain combines TRBV7-9 with TRBJ2-7; D gene ambiguous. V was trimmed by 2 bases and J by 0 bases, leaving 14 bases between them. CDR1 SEHNR and CDR2 FQNEAQ come from the germline V gene (reference sequence). The CDR3 has 16 residues. CDR3 region: CASSLLPGKSSYEQYF. The CDR3 DNA reads TGTGCCAGCAGCTTACTTCCGGGTAAAAGCTCCTACGAGCAGTACTTC.

The CDR3 DNA is TGTGCCAGCAGCTTGGCAGGGGCTTGGAATCAGCCCCAGCATTTT. This translates into CASSLAGAWNQPQHF. This sequence joins TRBV5-6 and TRBJ1-5; tentative D call: TRBD1 (6 bases). The CDR3 runs to 15 residues. Germline V gene lookup returns CDR1 SGHDT and CDR2 YYEEEE. V was trimmed by 0 bases and J by 4 bases, leaving 11 bases between them.

The chain joins TRBV4-1 to TRBJ2-3; D remains ambiguous. CDR3 length equals 17 residues. V gave up 2 bases and J gave up 4 bases, with 19 bases separating them. Germline lookup yields CDR1 MGHRA and CDR2 YSYEKL. CDR3 coding DNA: TGCGCCAGCAGCCAAACCCTTAGTGGCGGAAAGTCAGATACGCAGTATTTT. Protein sequence: CASSQTLSGGKSDTQYF.

The chain carries TRBV11-3 and TRBJ2-1; 8 bases match TRBD1. This CDR3 has 17 residues. Germline assignment: CDR1 SGHNT and CDR2 YENEEA. Trimming cost V 3 bases and J 4 bases; bases outside gene matches: 11. CDR3 coding DNA: TGTGCCAGCAGCTTCAGATCCGGGACAGGACATTACAATGAGCAGTTCTTC. Encoded protein: CASSFRSGTGHYNEQFF.

V and J are TRBV11-2 and TRBJ2-7; possible D gene TRBD2, 7 bases. The CDR3 loop spans 16 amino acids. Trimming removed 6 bases from V and 5 bases from J, with 23 bases in between. Germline CDR1 reads SGHAT; CDR2 reads FQNNGV. CDR3 loop: CASSRGGRTLTDEQYF. CDR3 in DNA: TGTGCCAGCAGTAGGGGGGGGCGGACCCTGACGGACGAGCAGTACTTC.

The chain links TRBV27 to TRBJ1-2; D ambiguous. The CDR3 extends over 13 amino acids. Germline values: CDR1 MNHEY, CDR2 SMNVEV (reference sequence). V lost 6 bases and J 5 bases, leaving 13 bases between the germline ends. The CDR3 loop reads CASSHQPGYGYTF. The CDR3 nucleotides are TGTGCCAGCAGCCACCAGCCGGGGTATGGCTACACCTTC.

The chain carries TRBV7-2 and TRBJ1-2, with a weak D call TRBD1 (6 bases). Deletions cut 1 base from V and 8 bases from J, with 17 bases between. Per germline, CDR1 SGHTA and CDR2 FQGNSA. CDR3 length equals 15 residues. The CDR3 bases are TGTGCCAGCAGCTTAGGGTCTGGGGGGGCTTTCGGCTACACCTTC. This codes for CASSLGSGGAFGYTF.

The rearrangement uses TRBV9 and TRBJ2-2; D not resolved. The germline CDR1 and CDR2 sequences are SGDLS and YYNGEE. This CDR3 comprises 12 residues. Trimming pared 4 bases from V and 8 bases from J, leaving 9 bases between. For the CDR3, the DNA is TGTGCCAGCAGCCCCCACGGGGGGGAGCTGTTTTTT. Protein: CASSPHGGELFF. Drawing the rest from reference TRBV9 and TRBJ2-2, the complete variable domain is DSGVTQTPKHLITATGQRVTLRCSPRSGDLSVYWYQQSLDQGLQFLIQYYNGEERAKGNILERFSAQQFPDLHSELNLSSLELGDSALYFCASSPHGGELFFGEGSRLTVL.

The chain links TRBV6-2 or TRBV6-3 to TRBJ2-7; 7 nucleotides agree with TRBD1. The germline gives CDR1 MNHEY, CDR2 SVGEGT. This CDR3 has 15 amino acids. V shed 4 bases, J shed 3 bases, and the junction held 9 bases outside the gene matches. CDR3: CASSSFSGQLYEQYF. The DNA for the CDR3 is TGTGCCAGCAGTTCTTTTTCGGGACAGCTCTACGAGCAGTACTTC.

The CDR3 loop is CASSFRSGGPDEQFF. CDR3 DNA sequence: TGTGCCAGCAGCTTTCGTAGCGGGGGGCCTGATGAGCAGTTCTTC. The chain has TRBV5-4 and TRBJ2-1, with 10 bases that match TRBD2. Germline assignment: CDR1 SGHNT and CDR2 YYREEE (reference sequence). The CDR3 loop spans 15 amino acids. V trimming: 2 bases; J trimming: 8 bases; junction bases outside the gene matches: 7.

This chain uses TRBV12-5 with TRBJ1-1, with D tentatively TRBD1 (5 bases). The CDR3 runs to 14 residues. Germline V gene data show CDR1 as LGHNT and CDR2 as FRNRAP. V was cut by 7 bases and J by 1 base, with 13 bases left in between. CDR3 bases: TGTGCTAGTGACTTGGAGGGGCGGAACACTGAAGCTTTCTTT. As protein: CASDLEGRNTEAFF. Drawing the rest from reference TRBV12-5 and TRBJ1-1, the complete variable domain is DARVTQTPRHKVTEMGQEVTMRCQPILGHNTVFWYRQTMMQGLELLAYFRNRAPLDDSGMPKDRFSAEMPDATLATLKIQPSEPRDSAVYFCASDLEGRNTEAFFGQGTRLTVV.

The chain carries TRBV6-2 or TRBV6-3 and TRBJ2-7; TRBD2 agrees at 8 bases. The V gene's germline CDR1 is MNHEY and CDR2 SVGEGT. The CDR3 covers 15 residues. V was clipped by 4 bases and J by 0 bases; unmatched bases: 5. The CDR3 spells CASSSHLAGSYEQYF. DNA of the CDR3: TGTGCCAGCAGTTCCCACCTAGCGGGCTCCTACGAGCAGTACTTC.

This clone showed up just once. J is TRBJ2-7 and V is TRBV5-1; TRBD1 aligns across 9 bases. The junction had 12 bases not matched to a gene; V was cut back by 4 bases and J by 4 bases. The CDR3 runs to 16 residues. Per germline, CDR1 SGHRS and CDR2 YFSETQ. CDR3 nucleotides: TGCGCCAGCAGCATACCGGGACAGGGACCTTCATACGAGCAGTACTTC. Residues: CASSIPGQGPSYEQYF.

The chain employs TRBV11-3 and TRBJ2-2; D not certain. The CDR3 is 13 amino acids. The V and J ends lost 4 bases and 6 bases respectively, with 9 bases between them. CDR1 SGHNT and CDR2 YENEEA come from the germline V gene. CDR3 loop: CASSWATSGELFF. For the CDR3, the DNA is TGTGCCAGCAGCTGGGCCACGTCCGGGGAGCTGTTTTTT.

CDR3 coding DNA: TGTGCCATCAGACCGACAGCAGGGGATGAAAAACTGTTTTTT. Its protein is CAIRPTAGDEKLFF. The chain links TRBV10-3 to TRBJ1-4; D might be TRBD1 (6 bases). Trimming left V 6 bases short and J 6 bases short, with 14 bases between. Germline values: CDR1 ENHRY, CDR2 SYGVKD. The CDR3 length is 14 residues.

The chain joins TRBV6-2 or TRBV6-3 to TRBJ1-5; D unresolved. Germline assignment: CDR1 MNHEY and CDR2 SVGEGT. The CDR3 is 13 amino acids. V lost 5 bases to trimming and J lost 6 bases, with 11 bases between them. The CDR3 loop reads CASSRDGVQPQHF. CDR3 nucleotide sequence: TGTGCCAGCAGTAGAGACGGAGTTCAGCCCCAGCATTTT.

V is TRBV9 and J is TRBJ1-5, with D hard to call. Germline V gene lookup returns CDR1 SGDLS and CDR2 YYNGEE. CDR3 size: 13 residues. The ends were cut back, 0 bases at V and 10 bases at J, with 11 bases in the middle. The CDR3 nucleotides read TGTGCCAGCAGCGTAGGCGGGAATCTACCCCAGCATTTT. This gives the protein CASSVGGNLPQHF.